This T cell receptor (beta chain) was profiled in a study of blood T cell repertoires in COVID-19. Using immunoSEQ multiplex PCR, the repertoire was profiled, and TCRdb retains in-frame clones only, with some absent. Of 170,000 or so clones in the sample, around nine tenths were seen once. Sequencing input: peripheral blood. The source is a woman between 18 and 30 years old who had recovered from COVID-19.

The CDR3 DNA follows: TGTGCCAGCAGTGGTGCGGACTACCCCTACGAGCAGTACGTC. Amino acid sequence: CASSGADYPYEQYV. The genes are TRBV2 and TRBJ2-7, with D possibly being TRBD2 (6 bases). Trimming took off 4 bases at V and 2 bases at J, with 12 bases between the two ends. The CDR3 totals 14 residues. The germline V gene encodes CDR1 SNHLY and CDR2 FYNNEI.